This T cell receptor beta chain comes out of a study of blood T cell repertoires in COVID-19. Background on the study: Sources were T cells, B-cell-depleted T cells, or PBMCs; the material itself was cDNA or gDNA.

Per the original data handling: Reference gene primer amplification in the assay estimated nucleated cell counts. TCRdb's table, derived via immunoSEQ multiplex PCR, lists solely in-frame clones and lacks some. Clone size and the V and J calls come from that table; the DNA yielded D and trimming. This sample has 150,000 to 200,000 clones, with about 90% found just once. Symptom resolution, clearance, or two negative PCRs marked donors in Cohort 3 as recovered. Source material: PBMCs or T cells enriched from blood (not recorded which). This receptor was taken from a woman between 45 and 60 years old who had recovered from COVID-19.

The CDR3 coding sequence is TGTGCCAGCAGTAATGAGTACAATGAGCAGTTCTTC. It translates to CASSNEYNEQFF. V is TRBV28 and J is TRBJ2-1; D unresolved. Trimming shortened V by 5 bases and J by 4 bases, and 6 bases separated the two germline ends. The CDR3 consists of 12 residues. In germline, CDR1 is MDHEN, CDR2 SYDVKM.